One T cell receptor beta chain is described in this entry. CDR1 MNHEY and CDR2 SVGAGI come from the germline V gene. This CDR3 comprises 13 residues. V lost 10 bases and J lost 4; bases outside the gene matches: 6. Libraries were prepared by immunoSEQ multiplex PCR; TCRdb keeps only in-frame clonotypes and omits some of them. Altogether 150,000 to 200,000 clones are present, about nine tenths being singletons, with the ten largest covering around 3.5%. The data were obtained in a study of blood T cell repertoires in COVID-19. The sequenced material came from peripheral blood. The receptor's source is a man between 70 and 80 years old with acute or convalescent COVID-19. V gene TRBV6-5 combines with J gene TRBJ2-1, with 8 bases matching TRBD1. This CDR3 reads CAIRDRTYNEQFF. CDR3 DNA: TGTGCCATCCGGGACAGGACGTACAATGAGCAGTTCTTC.